This T cell receptor beta chain was observed in a study of control samples from healthy donors and cancer patients. The CDR3 loop spans 15 amino acids. With 2 bases clipped from V and 6 bases from J, the junction kept 7 bases outside the gene matches. The germline V gene encodes CDR1 SQVTM and CDR2 ANQGSEA. The assay was immunoSEQ multiplex PCR, and TCRdb's table has in-frame clones only and misses some. The sample includes about 47,000 clones, under 90% of them seen just once. The TCR comes from a man aged 65 to 85 in good health. The sequenced sample consisted of blood. V and J are TRBV29-1 and TRBJ2-1; TRBD1 matches at 10 bases. The DNA for the CDR3 is TGCAGCGTTGAAACACAATGGACAGGGGGCAATGAGCAGTTCTTC. Encoded protein: CSVETQWTGGNEQFF.